This is a list of T cell receptor beta chains from one sample in a study of T cell repertoires in cytomegalovirus infection. Which antigens these TCRs recognize remains unknown. TCRdb itself ran the reads through MiXCR, one entry per CDR3 protein. The sample carries 650,000 to 900,000 distinct CDR3 sequences, approximately 32% recorded once. The source material was cultured CD8+ T cells from PBMCs, sampled from culture after CMV antigen stimulation. The source of these receptors is a human donor in good health (CMV status not recorded). Some clones in this sample may be carry-over from other donors' samples. The CDR3 runs from the conserved cysteine through the conserved F or W. The D gene is left open where the match is weak. The listing skips clone size in some rows; elsewhere it reads once, few, many or a size class.

abundance,j_gene,v_gene,d_gene,CDR3nt,CDR3aa
few,TRBJ1-2,TRBV7-9,TRBD1,TGTGCCAGCAGCTTAGCGTACGAGACAGGGTTTGGCTACACCTTC,CASSLAYETGFGYTF
-,TRBJ2-7,TRBV7-9,-,TGTGCCAGCAGCTTAGGGGCAGGAAACGGCGAGCAGTACTTC,CASSLGAGNGEQYF
few,TRBJ2-6,TRBV27,-,TGTGCCAGCAGTTTATGGGTGCCCTCTGGGGCCAACGTCCTGACTTTC,CASSLWVPSGANVLTF
-,TRBJ1-2,TRBV13,-,TGTGCCAGCAGCGTGGGCCCCCTTGCAGGGTTTGGCTACACCTTC,CASSVGPLAGFGYTF
-,TRBJ1-5,TRBV14,-,TGTGCCAGCAGCCGACTCGGGCAGCCCCAGCATTTT,CASSRLGQPQHF
many,TRBJ1-2,TRBV7-2,-,TGTGCCAGCAGCTTAGTACTGGGTAACCCTAACTATGGCTACACCTTC,CASSLVLGNPNYGYTF
once,TRBJ2-1,TRBV27,TRBD1,TGTGCCAGCAGTTTCCAACAGGGGGCTAGAGAGCAGTTCTTC,CASSFQQGAREQFF
few,TRBJ1-6,TRBV6-5,TRBD1,TGTGCCAGCAGCGGACAGGGGGTCAATTCACCCCTCCACTTT,CASSGQGVNSPLHF
few,TRBJ1-1,TRBV4-1,-,TGCGCCAGCAGCCCCCTAACGAGGGACACTGAAGCTTTCTTT,CASSPLTRDTEAFF
few,TRBJ2-7,TRBV10-3,-,TGTGCCGTGCGGGACACACACACGGAATACGAGCAGTACTTC,CAVRDTHTEYEQYF
-,TRBJ2-5,TRBV2,-,TGTGCTAAAGGGGGGCCGGGATGGGAGACCCAGTACTTC,CAKGGPGWETQYF
-,TRBJ2-7,TRBV4-1,-,TGCGCCAGCAGCCATCCCGGGGCCTACGAGCAGTACTTC,CASSHPGAYEQYF
few,TRBJ1-1,TRBV7-6,TRBD1,TGTGCCAGCAGCCAAGAGGGGGCCTACACTGAAGCTTTCTTT,CASSQEGAYTEAFF
-,TRBJ2-5,TRBV7-6,TRBD1,TGTGCCAGCAGCTTACTGGACAGGGCACGAGAGACCCAGTACTTC,CASSLLDRARETQYF
-,TRBJ1-1,TRBV15,-,TGTGCCACCAGCAGAGACTTTGACGGTTTGGAAGCTTTCTTT,CATSRDFDGLEAFF
few,TRBJ2-5,TRBV7-9,TRBD2,TGTGCCAGCAGCTTATTGGCTAGCGGGGGGTCAGCAGAGACCCAGTACTTC,CASSLLASGGSAETQYF
few,TRBJ2-5,TRBV2,TRBD2,TGTGCCATCTCTAGCGGGGGGGCCGTGGAGACCCAGTACTTC,CAISSGGAVETQYF